The 29 T cell receptor beta chains below were found in one sample sequenced in a study of shared clonotypes between healthy human individuals. The table came from immunoSEQ multiplex PCR; TCRdb's copy has only in-frame clones and leaves some out. The table shows under 550,000 clones, with almost 97% occurring only once. Sequencing was carried out using naive CD4+ T cells sorted from blood. This sample's subset: CD45RA+ positively selected. All receptors come from a woman in her twenties or thirties in good health.

This chain links TRBV27 with TRBJ1-3, with a tentative D call TRBD1 (5 bases). The CDR3 length is 13 residues. Trimming removed 3 bases from V and 8 bases from J, with 11 bases in between. CDR1 and CDR2 (germline): MNHEY, SMNVEV (reference sequence). The CDR3 bases are TGTGCCAGCAGTTTTTTTAGGGGTGACACCATATATTTT. This codes for CASSFFRGDTIYF.

The CDR3 loop reads CASQASDAEAFF. The CDR3 nucleotides are TGTGCCTCACAGGCCTCGGACGCTGAAGCTTTCTTT. This chain connects TRBV15 to TRBJ1-1, with D possibly being TRBD1 (5 bases). V lost 11 bases and J 6 bases, leaving 16 bases between the germline ends. This CDR3 spans 12 amino acids. Looked up from germline, CDR1 is LNHNV and CDR2 is YYDKDF (reference sequence).

DNA of the CDR3: TGCGCCAGCAGTCTCCAGGGGTGGTACGAGCAGTACTTC. Amino acid sequence: CASSLQGWYEQYF. This chain joins TRBV10-1 and TRBJ2-7; a weak D match, TRBD1 (6 bases). The CDR3 spans 13 residues. The V and J ends lost 5 bases and 4 bases respectively, with 12 bases between them. The V gene's germline CDR1 is WNHNN and CDR2 SYGVQD (reference sequence).

The DNA of the CDR3 is TGCGCCAGCAGCTTGGTCCCTATTCAAGAGACCCAGTACTTC. Amino acids: CASSLVPIQETQYF. The chain couples TRBV5-1 to TRBJ2-5; D not certain. The V gene's germline CDR1 is SGHRS and CDR2 YFSETQ. The V end lost 0 bases, the J end lost 2 bases, and 8 bases lay between the germline ends. The CDR3 spans 14 residues.

The chain carries TRBV2 and TRBJ2-1; TRBD1 matches 8 bases. From germline, CDR1 is SNHLY and CDR2 FYNNEI. The CDR3 runs 17 residues. V shed 6 bases and J 1 base; nucleotides not matched to a gene: 11. CDR3 protein: CASSHEDRDTSYNEQFF. The CDR3 coding sequence is TGTGCCAGCAGCCATGAGGACAGGGACACTTCCTACAATGAGCAGTTCTTC.

Concerning this clone: One end of the junction is discordant with germline, which a read error may explain. The J gene is TRBJ2-7, the V gene TRBV28; no reliable D call. The CDR3 has 13 amino acids. CDR1 and CDR2 (germline): MDHEN, SYDVKM. The CDR3 is CASTLYSSYEQYF. In DNA, the CDR3 is TGTGCCAGCACTTTATACAGTTCCTACGAGCAGTACTTC.

The chain uses TRBV10-3 and TRBJ2-5, with 8 bases matching TRBD2. Judging by the DNA end, TRBJ2-7 fits better; the J call may be wrong. Germline V CDR1 and CDR2: ENHRY, SYGVKD. The CDR3 sequence is 12 residues long. CDR3 in amino acids: CAIASGSYEQYF. The CDR3 nucleotides read TGTGCCATCGCTAGCGGGTCCTACGAGCAGTACTTC.

This clone appeared a single time. V and J are TRBV11-1 and TRBJ1-1; D call uncertain. From germline, CDR1 is SGHAT and CDR2 FQDESV (reference sequence). V lost 1 base and J 4 bases, leaving 10 bases between the germline ends. The CDR3 covers 14 residues. For the CDR3, the DNA is TGTGCCAGCAGCTTAGAGGTAGGGTCCACTGAAGCTTTCTTT. Amino acid sequence: CASSLEVGSTEAFF.

Concerning this clone itself: An end of the junction does not agree with germline; a read error may underlie this. The chain couples TRBV5-3 to TRBJ2-2, with 8 bases matching TRBD1. TRBV5-3 is flagged as an ORF with uncertain function. The CDR3 sequence is 15 residues long. The CDR3 protein is CASSSRTGSTGELFF. The CDR3 DNA reads TGTGCCAGCAGCTCCAGGACAGGGTCCACCGGGGAGCTGTTTTTT.

This clone was picked up a small number of times. The chain links TRBV4-1 to TRBJ1-3; D unclear. This CDR3 spans 12 amino acids. The V gene's germline CDR1 is MGHRA and CDR2 YSYEKL. The V end was cut by 2 bases, the J end by 9 bases, with 8 bases between. The CDR3: CASSQLRGTIYF. Written as DNA, the CDR3 is TGCGCCAGCAGCCAATTGAGAGGCACCATATATTTT.

The chain joins TRBV10-1 to TRBJ1-1; 7 positions agree with TRBD1. The CDR3 contains 16 residues. J gave up 5 bases and V 6 bases, and 15 bases lay outside the gene matches. CDR1 is WNHNN, CDR2 SYGVQD, per germline (reference sequence). CDR3 in DNA: TGCGCCAGCAGCACAGTCCGGGACAGCGAACAAACTGAAGCTTTCTTT. Its translation is CASSTVRDSEQTEAFF.

V and J are TRBV18 and TRBJ2-7, with TRBD1 matching over 9 bases. Germline CDR1 reads KGHSH; CDR2 reads LQKENI. The CDR3 has 15 residues. The V and J ends lost 4 bases and 3 bases, in that order; junction bases with no gene match: 7. The CDR3 here is CASSRRDRADYEQYF. Here the CDR3 DNA reads TGTGCCAGCTCACGGAGGGACAGGGCAGACTACGAGCAGTACTTC.

This clone occurred once. The J gene is TRBJ2-3, the V gene TRBV5-6; D gene unclear. CDR1 is SGHDT, CDR2 YYEEEE, per germline. With 0 bases removed from V and 2 bases from J, the gap between germline ends came to 10 bases. The CDR3 sequence is 15 residues long. In DNA form, the CDR3 reads TGTGCCAGCAGCTTGGGGGTCAGCTTCACAGATACGCAGTATTTT. Protein: CASSLGVSFTDTQYF.

The chain has TRBV10-1 and TRBJ2-7; the D gene is possibly TRBD2 (6 bases). CDR3 length equals 15 residues. Germline V gene lookup returns CDR1 WNHNN and CDR2 SYGVQD (reference sequence). Between the trimmed V and J ends, which lost 0 bases and 2 bases, there was a span of 11 bases. For the CDR3, the DNA is TGCGCCAGCAGTGAGTCGGAGGGAACCGCCTACGAGCAGTACTTC. Its translation is CASSESEGTAYEQYF.

This clone was seen only once. J is TRBJ1-2 and V is TRBV28, with TRBD1 as a possible D gene (6 bases). The CDR3 length is 14 residues. The germline V gene has CDR1 MDHEN and CDR2 SYDVKM. Trimming shortened V by 3 bases and J by 4 bases, and 12 bases separated the two germline ends. In DNA form, the CDR3 reads TGTGCCAGCAGTTTGGGGGACAACCTCTATGGCTACACCTTC. Translation gives CASSLGDNLYGYTF.

The J gene is TRBJ2-5, the V gene TRBV28; a possible D gene is TRBD1 (5 bases). The J call may be in error: the DNA end matches TRBJ2-7 better. CDR1 is MDHEN, CDR2 SYDVKM, per germline. The CDR3 has 14 residues. As DNA, the CDR3 is TGTGCCAGCAGCACCACGACAGTCTCCTACGAGCAGTACTTC. The encoded protein is CASSTTTVSYEQYF.

The chain joins TRBV18 to TRBJ2-2, with a possible D match to TRBD2 (6 bases). V was cut by 4 bases and J by 4 bases, with 19 bases left in between. Germline-derived CDR1 and CDR2 are KGHSH and LQKENI. This CDR3 region has 17 residues. CDR3 protein: CASSQTLGAGSTGELFF. CDR3 DNA sequence: TGTGCCAGCTCACAAACTTTAGGAGCCGGGAGCACCGGGGAGCTGTTTTTT.

The chain links TRBV23-1 to TRBJ1-5, with unresolved D. TRBV23-1 is an ORF for which the function is uncertain. The CDR3 covers 15 residues. The V end lost 0 bases, the J end lost 9 bases, and 15 bases lay between the germline ends. In DNA, the CDR3 is TGCGCCAGCAGTCAATCGAATCCGTTGTCGGGGCCCCAGCATTTT. Translated: CASSQSNPLSGPQHF.

This chain links TRBV29-1 with TRBJ2-1; maybe TRBD2 (8 bases). The CDR3 sequence is 15 residues long. V lost 7 bases and J 7 bases, leaving 23 bases between the germline ends. The germline V gene has CDR1 SQVTM and CDR2 ANQGSEA. Here the CDR3 reads CSARYGRGLSNEQFF. The CDR3 coding sequence is TGCAGCGCCCGATACGGGAGGGGGCTCTCAAATGAGCAGTTCTTC.

CDR3 sequence: CASSLDRLSAYEQYF. Here the CDR3 DNA reads TGTGCCAGCAGCTTAGACAGACTGTCGGCGTACGAGCAGTACTTC. The rearrangement joins TRBV7-2 to TRBJ2-5, with D unclear. The J call is in doubt because the DNA end fits TRBJ2-7 better. There are 15 residues in the CDR3. The germline gives CDR1 SGHTA, CDR2 FQGNSA.

The genes are TRBV5-1 and TRBJ2-5; D is unclear. Germline assignment: CDR1 SGHRS and CDR2 YFSETQ. The CDR3 covers 11 residues. V shed 2 bases and J shed 3 bases, with 2 bases lying between them. The CDR3 DNA is TGCGCCAGCAGCTTCAAAGAGACCCAGTACTTC. This encodes CASSFKETQYF. Complete variable domain (other parts from reference TRBV5-1 and TRBJ2-5): KAGVTQTPRYLIKTRGQQVTLSCSPISGHRSVSWYQQTPGQGLQFLFEYFSETQRNKGNFPGRFSGRQFSNSRSEMNVSTLELGDSALYLCASSFKETQYFGPGTRLLVL.

The CDR3 sequence is CASTRQGDMNTEAFF. CDR3 nucleotides: TGTGCCAGCACAAGACAGGGGGACATGAACACTGAAGCTTTCTTT. The chain recombines TRBV6-1 with TRBJ1-1, with TRBD1 matching over 9 bases. Looked up from germline, CDR1 is MNHNS and CDR2 is SASEGT. Trimming took 7 bases from V and 0 from J; bases not matched to a gene: 6. The CDR3 has 15 amino acids.

The V gene is TRBV28, the J gene TRBJ1-4, with D possibly matching TRBD1 (6 bases). CDR1 and CDR2 (germline): MDHEN, SYDVKM. The ends were cut back, 5 bases at V and 6 bases at J, with 16 bases in the middle. This CDR3 spans 15 amino acids. The CDR3 loop reads CASSLRRTVDEKLFF. CDR3 DNA sequence: TGTGCCAGCAGTCTCCGTCGGACAGTCGATGAAAAACTGTTTTTT. The entire variable domain, with the rest obtained from reference TRBV28 and TRBJ1-4, is as follows: DVKVTQSSRYLVKRTGEKVFLECVQDMDHENMFWYRQDPGLGLRLIYFSYDVKMKEKGDIPEGYSVSREKKERFSLILESASTNQTSMYLCASSLRRTVDEKLFFGSGTQLSVL.

The rearrangement joins TRBV27 to TRBJ2-3, with TRBD2 matching over 14 bases. The CDR3 is made up of 19 amino acids. Trimming removed 5 bases from V and 0 bases from J; junction bases left unmatched: 10. In germline, CDR1 is MNHEY, CDR2 SMNVEV (reference sequence). The CDR3 is CASSRKGLAGDLSTDTQYF. The CDR3 nucleotides are TGTGCCAGCAGTCGTAAGGGACTAGCGGGAGATCTAAGCACAGATACGCAGTATTTT.

The V call is TRBV7-2, the J call TRBJ2-2; TRBD2 aligns across 9 bases. This CDR3 is 16 amino acids long. Trimming removed 1 base from V and 1 base from J; junction bases left unmatched: 1. CDR1 is SGHTA, CDR2 FQGNSA, per germline. CDR3 protein: CASSLVLAGNTGELFF. The CDR3 nucleotides are TGTGCCAGCAGCTTAGTACTAGCGGGGAACACCGGGGAGCTGTTTTTT.

The chain recombines TRBV7-2 with TRBJ1-1; TRBD1 matches at 8 bases. V was pared by 4 bases and J by 6 bases, with 13 bases of the junction left unmatched. The CDR3 is 16 amino acids. Germline V CDR1 and CDR2: SGHTA, FQGNSA. The CDR3 region has the DNA TGTGCCAGCAGCTCCCTATGGACAGGGAGGGGGCCTGAAGCTTTCTTT. Translation: CASSSLWTGRGPEAFF. Combining the CDR3 with reference TRBV7-2 and TRBJ1-1 gives the whole variable domain GAGVSQSPSNKVTEKGKDVELRCDPISGHTALYWYRQSLGQGLEFLIYFQGNSAPDKSGLPSDRFSAERTGGSVSTLTIQRTQQEDSAVYLCASSSLWTGRGPEAFFGQGTRLTVV.

The chain carries TRBV10-2 and TRBJ2-5, with TRBD2 matching over 15 bases. V dropped 6 bases and J dropped 5; count of bases not matched to a gene: 7. The CDR3 has 16 residues. In germline, CDR1 is WSHSY, CDR2 SAAADI. CDR3 in amino acids: CASSRTSGRAGETQYF. The CDR3 region has the DNA TGCGCCAGCAGCAGGACTAGCGGGAGGGCCGGGGAGACCCAGTACTTC.

J is TRBJ1-5 and V is TRBV10-3; D is unclear. The CDR3 spans 14 residues. Germline CDR1 reads ENHRY; CDR2 reads SYGVKD. V was trimmed by 0 bases and J by 7 bases, leaving 10 bases between them. For the CDR3, the DNA is TGTGCCATCAGTGAGTCCCCCTCTGGGCAGCCCCAGCATTTT. It encodes CAISESPSGQPQHF.

The rearrangement joins TRBV7-2 to TRBJ1-2; TRBD1 aligns across 9 bases. Germline V gene data show CDR1 as SGHTA and CDR2 as FQGNSA. V shed 5 bases and J 5 bases; nucleotides not matched to a gene: 12. The CDR3 covers 16 residues. This CDR3 is CASSGGWTGVNYGYTF. In nucleotides, the CDR3 is TGTGCCAGCAGCGGGGGCTGGACAGGGGTTAATTATGGCTACACCTTC.